Shown below are 22 T cell receptor beta chains from a single sample sequenced in a study of breast tumors, draining lymph nodes, adjacent tissues. TCRdb recomputed calls from the multiplex PCR reads with MiXCR, one row per CDR3 protein. The sample lists tens of thousands of distinct CDR3 sequences, approximately 54% seen once, with roughly a fifth in the top ten. Specimen: breast tumor tissue. Receptors originate from a female donor with breast cancer. Some clones in this sample may be carry-over from other donors' samples.

The chain joins TRBV11-2 to TRBJ2-4; 8 bases are a match to TRBD2. In germline, CDR1 is SGHAT, CDR2 FQNNGV. Trimming cost V 1 base and J 7 bases; bases outside gene matches: 6. This CDR3 spans 15 amino acids. CDR3: CASSLAGGAGNIQYF. CDR3 sequence (DNA): TGTGCCAGCAGCTTAGCGGGGGGGGCGGGCAACATTCAGTACTTC.

Of note for this clonotype: At one end, the junction sequence differs from germline, possibly due to a read error. This chain links TRBV7-9 with TRBJ1-2; the match to TRBD1 covers 7 bases. Per germline, CDR1 SEHNR and CDR2 FQNEAQ (reference sequence). The CDR3 runs to 15 residues. CDR3 in amino acids: CASSLADGRGYGYPF. Written as DNA, the CDR3 is TGTGCCAGCAGCTTAGCAGACGGCAGGGGGTATGGCTACCCCTTC.

The J gene is TRBJ2-6, the V gene TRBV15; 9 bases are shared with TRBD2. CDR3 length equals 20 residues. Germline V gives CDR1 LNHNV, CDR2 YYDKDF (reference sequence). Losses at the gene ends were 0 bases for V and 2 bases for J; bases not matched to a gene: 11. DNA for the CDR3: TGTGCCACCAGCAGAGACAGGGCGGGGGCGGGGGGGCCTGGGGCCAACGTCCTGACTTTC. Translated: CATSRDRAGAGGPGANVLTF.

There are many counts of this clonotype. A much larger clone sits a single nucleotide away, making a read error possible. The chain joins TRBV20-1 to TRBJ2-7; D call uncertain. CDR1 is DFQATT, CDR2 SNEGSKA, per germline (reference sequence). The CDR3 consists of 13 residues. CDR3 in DNA: TGCAGTGCTAGATCGGCTGGCACCTACGCGCAGTACTTC. The encoded protein is CSARSAGTYAQYF.

J is TRBJ1-5 and V is TRBV6-5, with D unresolved. The ends were cut back, 8 bases at V and 1 base at J, with 15 bases in the middle. The CDR3 is 15 amino acids. The germline V gene encodes CDR1 MNHEY and CDR2 SVGAGI. CDR3 bases: TGTGCCAGCCCGCGAGAGGGTTGGAGCAATCAGCCCCAGCATTTT. Translation gives CASPREGWSNQPQHF.

This rearrangement joins TRBV4-3 to TRBJ2-1; D not certain. Germline lookup yields CDR1 LGHNA and CDR2 YSLEER. Trimming stripped 0 bases from V and 5 bases from J, with 14 bases between. The CDR3 runs to 16 residues. CDR3 amino acids: CASSQDWGSWDNEQFF. The CDR3 region has the DNA TGCGCCAGCAGCCAAGATTGGGGATCGTGGGACAATGAGCAGTTCTTC.

This chain connects TRBV7-9 to TRBJ1-4; the D is unclear. Germline CDR1 reads SEHNR; CDR2 reads FQNEAQ (reference sequence). The V end was cut by 4 bases, the J end by 7 bases, with 10 bases between. CDR3 size: 13 residues. The CDR3 coding sequence is TGTGCCAGCAGCTCCCGGCGGGGTGAAAAACTGTTTTTT. This translates into CASSSRRGEKLFF.

This chain's CDR3 is CASSLRTGSGNTIYF. The CDR3 DNA sequence: TGTGCCAGCAGCTTACGCACAGGGTCTGGAAACACCATATATTTT. The V call is TRBV7-8, the J call TRBJ1-3; possibly TRBD1 for D (6 bases). The CDR3 runs 15 residues. V shed 2 bases and J shed 1 base, with 9 bases lying between them. Germline lookup yields CDR1 SGHVS and CDR2 FQNEAQ.

This clonotype was counted at least ten times. The chain recombines TRBV18 with TRBJ2-1; 9 nucleotides line up with TRBD2. V gave up 6 bases and J gave up 4 bases; unmatched junction bases: 4. Germline assignment: CDR1 KGHSH and CDR2 LQKENI. The CDR3 is 14 amino acids. In DNA form, the CDR3 reads TGTGCCAGCTCTCCCCTAGCGGGGTACAATGAGCAGTTCTTC. It is translated as CASSPLAGYNEQFF.

V is TRBV20-1 and J is TRBJ2-2; TRBD2 matches 10 bases. The junction had 8 bases not matched to a gene; V was cut back by 6 bases and J by 1 base. CDR3 size: 16 residues. Germline V gene data show CDR1 as DFQATT and CDR2 as SNEGSKA (reference sequence). Here the CDR3 reads CSAQLAGGRNTGELFF. For the CDR3, the DNA is TGCAGTGCCCAATTAGCGGGAGGTAGGAACACCGGGGAGCTGTTTTTT.

This clonotype was counted ten times or more. V gene TRBV5-8 combines with J gene TRBJ1-6, with 7 bases lining up with TRBD1. CDR1 SGHTS and CDR2 YDEGEE come from the germline V gene. The CDR3 runs to 15 residues. With V trimmed by 2 bases and J by 7 bases, 6 bases remained unmatched. The DNA of the CDR3 is TGTGCCAGCAGCTTTACAGGGGACTCAAATTCACCCCTCCACTTT. Translated: CASSFTGDSNSPLHF.

This chain joins TRBV15 and TRBJ2-6; TRBD1 agrees at 8 bases. Germline CDR1 is LNHNV and CDR2 is YYDKDF (reference sequence). Trimming at V came to 6 bases and at J to 0 bases, leaving 16 bases not matched to a gene. This CDR3 is 20 amino acids long. CDR3 loop: CATSRALGTGLASGANVLTF. Written as DNA, the CDR3 is TGTGCCACCAGTCGCGCCCTCGGGACAGGTCTAGCCTCTGGGGCCAACGTCCTGACTTTC.

V gene TRBV24-1 combines with J gene TRBJ2-1; D might be TRBD2 (6 bases). Deletions cut 6 bases from V and 7 bases from J, with 24 bases between. The V gene's germline CDR1 is KGHDR and CDR2 SFDVKD. This CDR3 is 17 amino acids long. This chain's CDR3 is CATSSNEAGLSGNEQFF. CDR3 bases: TGTGCCACCAGTAGTAACGAAGCGGGCCTATCGGGGAATGAGCAGTTCTTC.

The chain employs TRBV6-4 and TRBJ2-5; maybe TRBD2 (5 bases). V lost 0 bases, J lost 1 base, and 9 bases lay in between. CDR3 length: 15 amino acids. Germline V gene sequence: CDR1 MRHNA, CDR2 SNTAGT. DNA for the CDR3: TGTGCCAGCAGTGACTCGACTACCTTCCAAGAGACCCAGTACTTC. Its translation is CASSDSTTFQETQYF.

In this sample, this clonotype turned up a few times. V gene TRBV2 combines with J gene TRBJ1-1; D is uncertain. Germline CDR1 SNHLY, CDR2 FYNNEI. There are 15 residues in the CDR3. Trimming cost V 2 bases and J 3 bases, with 13 bases left between them. The CDR3 nucleotides read TGTGCCAGCAGTGAATTGGAGGGCCCCTACACTGAAGCTTTCTTT. Translation: CASSELEGPYTEAFF.

Many counts were recorded for this clonotype. One base away lies a much larger clone, so this may be a sequencing read error. The DNA of the CDR3 is TGTGCCAGCAGTCAGGGGGGTAGCGCGAATACGCAGTATTTT. Translation gives CASSQGGSANTQYF. V usage is TRBV6-1 and J usage is TRBJ2-3, with D perhaps TRBD1 (7 bases). The CDR3 spans 14 residues. Germline CDR1 is MNHNS and CDR2 is SASEGT. V dropped 5 bases and J dropped 7 bases, with 16 bases sitting between them.

This clonotype showed up many times. V gene TRBV13 combines with J gene TRBJ2-3; D gene unclear. Germline values: CDR1 PRHDT, CDR2 FYEKMQ (reference sequence). The length of the CDR3 is 12 residues. V lost 2 bases and J 7 bases, leaving 7 bases between the germline ends. The CDR3 nucleotides are TGTGCCAGCAGCTTACGCTCACATACGCAGTATTTT. Translating it yields CASSLRSHTQYF.

V is TRBV12-3 or TRBV12-4 and J is TRBJ1-2, with 8 bases lining up with TRBD1. The ends lost 5 bases at V and 6 bases at J; junction bases unmatched: 5. CDR3 length equals 13 residues. CDR3 protein: CASSAPGGDGYTF. In DNA form, the CDR3 reads TGTGCCAGCAGTGCACCAGGGGGCGATGGCTACACCTTC.

This clonotype was picked up many times. This may stem from a read error, because a much larger clone lies one nucleotide away. The chain couples TRBV5-8 to TRBJ2-1, with 7 nucleotides matching TRBD1. Trimming removed 7 bases from V and 2 bases from J; junction bases left unmatched: 6. The CDR3 extends over 14 amino acids. Looked up from germline, CDR1 is SGHTS and CDR2 is YDEGEE. CDR3 DNA: TGTGCCAGCGGGACCGGGACAGCCTACAATGAGCAGTTCTTC. It specifies CASGTGTAYNEQFF.

A few counts support this clonotype. This may arise from a read error, as a much more abundant clone is one base away. It is likely a read error, because the conserved phenylalanine at the end of the CDR3 is missing. The chain employs TRBV19 and TRBJ2-5; 13 bases are shared with TRBD2. CDR3 length: 16 amino acids. The J segment lost 1 base and the V segment lost 4 bases, leaving 3 bases of the junction unmatched. Looked up from germline, CDR1 is LNHDA and CDR2 is SQIVND (reference sequence). The CDR3 loop is CASSKTSGGIQETQYS. In DNA form, the CDR3 reads TGTGCCAGTAGTAAGACTAGCGGGGGGATCCAAGAGACCCAGTACTCC.

A remark on this clonotype: A much larger clone differs by one base, so this may be a read error. The chain uses TRBV20-1 and TRBJ2-2; 7 bases are a match to TRBD2. The germline CDR1 and CDR2 sequences are DFQATT and SNEGSKA (reference sequence). This CDR3 spans 15 amino acids. Trimming at V came to 2 bases and at J to 6 bases, leaving 9 bases not matched to a gene. The CDR3 nucleotides read TGCAGTGCTAGACCCAGCGGGGAAGGGGCCGGGGAGCTGTTTTTT. This encodes CSARPSGEGAGELFF.

This sequence joins TRBV7-2 and TRBJ2-2; perhaps TRBD1 as D (6 bases). From germline, CDR1 is SGHTA and CDR2 FQGNSA. V lost 2 bases and J 6 bases, leaving 13 bases between the germline ends. The CDR3 consists of 15 residues. The CDR3 loop is CASSLSGTNPGELFF. The CDR3 DNA reads TGTGCCAGCAGCTTATCCGGGACAAACCCCGGGGAGCTGTTTTTT.